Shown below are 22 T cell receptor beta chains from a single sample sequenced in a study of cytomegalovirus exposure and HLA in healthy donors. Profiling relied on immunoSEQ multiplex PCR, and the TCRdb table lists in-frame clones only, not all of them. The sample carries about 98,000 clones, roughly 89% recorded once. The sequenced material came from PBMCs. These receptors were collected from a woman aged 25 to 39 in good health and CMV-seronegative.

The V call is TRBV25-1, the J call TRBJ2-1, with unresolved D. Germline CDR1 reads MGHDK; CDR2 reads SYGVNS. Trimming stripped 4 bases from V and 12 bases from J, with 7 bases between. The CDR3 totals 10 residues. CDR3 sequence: CASSGPGQFF. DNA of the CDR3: TGTGCCAGCAGTGGCCCCGGGCAGTTCTTC.

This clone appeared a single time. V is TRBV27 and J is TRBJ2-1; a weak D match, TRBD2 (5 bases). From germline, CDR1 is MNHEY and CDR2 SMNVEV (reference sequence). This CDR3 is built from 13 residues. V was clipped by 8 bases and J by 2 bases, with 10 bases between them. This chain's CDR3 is CASVSGTYNEQFF. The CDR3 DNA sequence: TGTGCCAGCGTTTCGGGGACCTACAATGAGCAGTTCTTC.

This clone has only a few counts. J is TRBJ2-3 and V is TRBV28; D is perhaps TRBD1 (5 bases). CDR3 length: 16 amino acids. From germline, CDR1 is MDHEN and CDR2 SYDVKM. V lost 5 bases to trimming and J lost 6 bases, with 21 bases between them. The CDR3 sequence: CASSPQGRWLKDTQYF. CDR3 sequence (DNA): TGTGCCAGCAGTCCTCAGGGCCGATGGTTAAAGGATACGCAGTATTTT.

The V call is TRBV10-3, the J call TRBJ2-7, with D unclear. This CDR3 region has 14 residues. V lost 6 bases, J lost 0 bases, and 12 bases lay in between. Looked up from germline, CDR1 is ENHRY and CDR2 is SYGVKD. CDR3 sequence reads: CAIRSLSSSYEQYF. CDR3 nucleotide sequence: TGTGCCATCAGGTCCCTCTCGAGCTCCTACGAGCAGTACTTC.

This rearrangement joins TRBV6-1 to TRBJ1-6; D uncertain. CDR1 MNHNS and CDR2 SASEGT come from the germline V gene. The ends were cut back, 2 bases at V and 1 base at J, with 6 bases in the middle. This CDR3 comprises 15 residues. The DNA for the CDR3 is TGTGCCAGCAGTGAAAGGGAGTCCTATAATTCACCCCTCCACTTT. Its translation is CASSERESYNSPLHF.

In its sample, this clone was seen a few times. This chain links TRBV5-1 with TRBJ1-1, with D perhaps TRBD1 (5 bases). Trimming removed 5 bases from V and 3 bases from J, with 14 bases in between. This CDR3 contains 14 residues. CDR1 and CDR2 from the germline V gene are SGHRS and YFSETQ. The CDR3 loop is CASRPLGVDTEAFF. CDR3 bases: TGCGCCAGCAGGCCCTTAGGGGTCGACACTGAAGCTTTCTTT.

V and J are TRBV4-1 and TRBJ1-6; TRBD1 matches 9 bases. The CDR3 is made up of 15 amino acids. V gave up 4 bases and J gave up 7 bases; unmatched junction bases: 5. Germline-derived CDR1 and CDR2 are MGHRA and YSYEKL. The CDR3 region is CASSRTGTGNSPLHF. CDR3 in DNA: TGCGCCAGCAGCCGCACCGGGACAGGGAATTCACCCCTCCACTTT.

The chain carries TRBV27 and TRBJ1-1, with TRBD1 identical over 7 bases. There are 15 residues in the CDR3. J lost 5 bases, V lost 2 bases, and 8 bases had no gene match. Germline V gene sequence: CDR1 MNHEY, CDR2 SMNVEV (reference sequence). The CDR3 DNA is TGTGCCAGCAGTTTAACGCCGACAGGGAGTACTGAAGCTTTCTTT. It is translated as CASSLTPTGSTEAFF.

In DNA, the CDR3 is TGTGCCAGCAGCGGCCGGGATTCAACTAATGAAAAACTGTTTTTT. Translation: CASSGRDSTNEKLFF. The J gene is TRBJ1-4, the V gene TRBV7-6; D not certain. Germline V gene sequence: CDR1 SGHVS, CDR2 FNYEAQ. The CDR3 has 15 amino acids. V shed 5 bases and J shed 0 bases, with 10 bases lying between them.

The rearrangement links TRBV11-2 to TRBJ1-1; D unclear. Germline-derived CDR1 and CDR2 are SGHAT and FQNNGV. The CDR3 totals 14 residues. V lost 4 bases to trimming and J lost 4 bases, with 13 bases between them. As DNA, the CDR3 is TGTGCCAGCAGCTCTCCCGCGCGGGGCACTGAAGCTTTCTTT. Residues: CASSSPARGTEAFF.

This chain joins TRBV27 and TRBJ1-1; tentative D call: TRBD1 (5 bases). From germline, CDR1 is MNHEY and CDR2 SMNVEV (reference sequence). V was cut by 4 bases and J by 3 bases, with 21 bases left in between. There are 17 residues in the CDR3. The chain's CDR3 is CASSSATGGRRDTEAFF. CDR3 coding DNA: TGTGCCAGCAGTTCAGCCACGGGGGGAAGACGGGACACTGAAGCTTTCTTT.

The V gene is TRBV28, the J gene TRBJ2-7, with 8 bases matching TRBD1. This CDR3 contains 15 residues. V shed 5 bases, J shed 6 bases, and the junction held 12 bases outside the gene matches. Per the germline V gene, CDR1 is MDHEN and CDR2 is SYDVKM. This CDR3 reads CASSLRTGSPREQYF. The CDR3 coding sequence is TGTGCCAGCAGTCTCCGGACAGGGAGCCCACGCGAGCAGTACTTC.

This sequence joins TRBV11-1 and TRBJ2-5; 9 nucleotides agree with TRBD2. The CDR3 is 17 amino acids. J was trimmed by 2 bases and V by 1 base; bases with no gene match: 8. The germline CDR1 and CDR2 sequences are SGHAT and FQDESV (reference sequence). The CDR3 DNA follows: TGTGCCAGCAGCTTAGGATCACTAGCGGGTAATCAAGAGACCCAGTACTTC. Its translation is CASSLGSLAGNQETQYF.

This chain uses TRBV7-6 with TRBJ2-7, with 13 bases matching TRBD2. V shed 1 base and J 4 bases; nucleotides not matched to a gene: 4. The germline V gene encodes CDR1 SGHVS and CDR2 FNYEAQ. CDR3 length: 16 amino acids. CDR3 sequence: CASSLGGTSGAYEQYF. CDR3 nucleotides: TGTGCCAGCAGCTTAGGGGGGACTAGCGGGGCATACGAGCAGTACTTC.

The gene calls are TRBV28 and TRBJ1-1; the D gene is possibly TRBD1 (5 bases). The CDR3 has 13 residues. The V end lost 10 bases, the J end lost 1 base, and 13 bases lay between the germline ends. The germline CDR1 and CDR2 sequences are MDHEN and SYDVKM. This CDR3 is CATRGGGNTEAFF. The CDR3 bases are TGTGCCACCCGTGGGGGGGGGAACACTGAAGCTTTCTTT. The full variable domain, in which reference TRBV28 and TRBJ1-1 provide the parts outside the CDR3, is DVKVTQSSRYLVKRTGEKVFLECVQDMDHENMFWYRQDPGLGLRLIYFSYDVKMKEKGDIPEGYSVSREKKERFSLILESASTNQTSMYLCATRGGGNTEAFFGQGTRLTVV.

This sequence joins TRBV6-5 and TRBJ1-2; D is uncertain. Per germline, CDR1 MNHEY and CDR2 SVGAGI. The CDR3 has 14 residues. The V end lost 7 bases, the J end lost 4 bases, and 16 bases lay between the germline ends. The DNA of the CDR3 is TGTGCCAGCACCTCGCGAGGGAGAAGCTATGGCTACACCTTC. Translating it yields CASTSRGRSYGYTF.

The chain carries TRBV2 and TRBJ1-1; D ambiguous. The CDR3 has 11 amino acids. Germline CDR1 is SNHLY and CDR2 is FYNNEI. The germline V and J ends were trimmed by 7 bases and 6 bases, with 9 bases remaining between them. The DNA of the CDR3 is TGTGCCAGCACTTTCCCCCCTGAAGCTTTCTTT. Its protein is CASTFPPEAFF.

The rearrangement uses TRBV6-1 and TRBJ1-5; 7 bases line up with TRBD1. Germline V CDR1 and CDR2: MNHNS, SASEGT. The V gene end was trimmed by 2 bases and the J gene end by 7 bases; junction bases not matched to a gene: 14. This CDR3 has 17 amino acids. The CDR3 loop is CASSETLRRGFNQPQHF. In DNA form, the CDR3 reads TGTGCCAGCAGTGAAACCCTTCGCAGGGGGTTTAACCAGCCCCAGCATTTT.

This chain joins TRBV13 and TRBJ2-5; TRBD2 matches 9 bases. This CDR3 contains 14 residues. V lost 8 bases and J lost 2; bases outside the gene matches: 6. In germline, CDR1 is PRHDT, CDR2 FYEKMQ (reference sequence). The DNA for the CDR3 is TGTGCCAGCTCCCGACTAGCGGAACAAGAGACCCAGTACTTC. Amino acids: CASSRLAEQETQYF.

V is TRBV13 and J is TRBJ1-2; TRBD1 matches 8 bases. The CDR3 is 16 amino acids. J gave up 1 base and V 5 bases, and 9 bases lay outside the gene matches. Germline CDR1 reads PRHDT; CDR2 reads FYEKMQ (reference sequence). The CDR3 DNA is TGTGCCAGCAGCGGAGCAACAGGGGGGAGTAACTATGGCTACACCTTC. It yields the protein CASSGATGGSNYGYTF.

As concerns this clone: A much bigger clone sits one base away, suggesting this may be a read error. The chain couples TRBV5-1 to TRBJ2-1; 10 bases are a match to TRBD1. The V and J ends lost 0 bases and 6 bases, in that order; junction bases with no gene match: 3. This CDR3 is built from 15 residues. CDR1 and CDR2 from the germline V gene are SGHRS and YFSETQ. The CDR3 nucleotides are TGCGCCAGCAGCTTGGAGGGACAGGGGTTCAATGAGCAGTTCTTC. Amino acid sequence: CASSLEGQGFNEQFF.

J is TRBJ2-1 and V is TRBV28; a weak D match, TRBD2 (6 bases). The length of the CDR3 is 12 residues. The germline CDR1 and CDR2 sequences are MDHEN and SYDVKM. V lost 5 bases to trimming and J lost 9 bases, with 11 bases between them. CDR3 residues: CASSGGLGEQFF. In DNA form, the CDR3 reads TGTGCCAGCAGTGGGGGACTCGGTGAGCAGTTCTTC. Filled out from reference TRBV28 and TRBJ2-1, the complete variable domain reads DVKVTQSSRYLVKRTGEKVFLECVQDMDHENMFWYRQDPGLGLRLIYFSYDVKMKEKGDIPEGYSVSREKKERFSLILESASTNQTSMYLCASSGGLGEQFFGPGTRLTVL.